This TCR beta chain stems from a study of T cell clonality in common variable immunodeficiency (dated by TCRdb to the mid-2010s). Overall study outcomes, separate from this receptor: It was noted by the authors that sequencing of the repertoires of T cell subpopulations would be needed to clarify the cause of the increased clonality in CVID. Even though DNA input was the same, control samples had an average of approximately 82,000 unique sequences each, compared with roughly 34,000 in CVID samples. Differences among patients in the CVID cohort limited the correlations between repertoire features and clinical complications. Fewer TCRbeta clones were shared among CVID subjects than among healthy controls (p < 0.0001). Compared with healthy controls, CVID subjects showed increased TCRbeta clonality (t-test p = 0.018), a feature most characteristic of about a third of subjects. CVID TCRbeta sequences were reported to have fewer deletions and N-nucleotide insertions and to lack highly modified clones with 13 or more V deletions.

For sequencing, equivalent amounts of genomic DNA were input from CVID and control samples. For every sample, a 60 bp segment covering the rearranged TCRbeta CDR3 region was amplified and then sequenced. The immunoSEQ assay, a bias-corrected multiplex PCR with high-throughput sequencing, was employed for TCRbeta amplification. The authors processed their data as follows. Every unique nucleotide sequence counted as a clone and was annotated with V, D and J genes, copy number and frequency. Sequences were labeled productive if in frame, and non-productive if out of frame or containing stop codons. Clonality was calculated from Shannon's entropy as previously described. The predicted amino acid sequences of productive clones were used to derive the mean CDR3 Kyte-Doolittle hydropathy. The R hclust function was used to hierarchically cluster scaled V gene usage with Manhattan distance and complete linkage. Sharing of clones by CDR3 amino acid sequence was evaluated by resampling 12 repertoires per group over 100 rounds. The repertoires were searched for approximately 70 published EBV-specific and about 250 published CMV-specific TCRbeta sequences. Analysis left out a couple of CVID samples that produced under 10,000 sequences, so fewer than 50 CVID repertoires remained. Imported from immuneACCESS, the table was reduced by TCRdb to in-frame sequences with V and J called. These copies leave out some clones; in studies compared against another copy, an unresolved V gene accounts for under half, and the cause of the remainder is not known. That table gives V, J and clone size, and the DNA gave D and trimming. There are approximately 52,000 clones in this sample, and none of them is a singleton. Clones ranked in the top ten supply about 3.4% of the sample.

V trim: 1 base; J trim: 4 bases; unmatched bases: 0. The germline V gene (reference sequence) specifies SEHNR as CDR1 and FQNEAQ as CDR2. The CDR3 runs 15 residues from the cysteine to the phenylalanine. Of the CDR3's DNA, 36 bases were read; they are in frame from base 1. Both CVID patients and healthy controls were predominantly of Caucasian heritage. Heparinized peripheral whole blood samples of roughly 4.5 to 8 ml were collected from each donor. Genomic DNA from adults with common variable immune deficiency (CVID) and from healthy adult controls was used to sequence TCRbeta CDR3 repertoires. The control group comprised 22 healthy adult volunteers, some 12 female and around ten male, aged about 23 to 75 years with a mean age of approximately 30. To isolate peripheral blood mononuclear cells, diluted blood was subjected to density centrifugation over Hypaque 1077 or Ficoll-Paque. Unsorted mononuclear cells served as the source of genomic DNA, which was extracted either by Qiagen column purification or by a centrifugation-based method.

This clone was recorded at least ten times. Its antigen remains unidentified. Sequencing ends 3 residues short of the CDR3 end; the germline J gene provides the rest. The sample comprised peripheral blood mononuclear cells. This clonotype was obtained from a person aged 18 to 75 in good health. The V and J genes are TRBV7-9 and TRBJ2-2, with 10 bases in between that match TRBD2. The CDR3 in this case is CASSLGLAGTGELFF. The sequenced CDR3 bases are TGTGCCAGCAGCTTAGGACTAGCGGGCACCGGGGAG.